A selection of T cell receptor beta chains follows, all from one sample in a study of cytomegalovirus exposure and HLA in healthy donors. Clones were sequenced by immunoSEQ multiplex PCR, and TCRdb holds only the in-frame ones, with some missing. The sample has tens of thousands of clones, approximately 81% seen once; the top ten hold less than 3%. Sequences were obtained from PBMCs. Source of these receptors: a woman under 40 in good health and CMV-seronegative. Each CDR3 is given with its conserved first and last residue. The order of the fields is J gene, D gene, V gene, clone size, CDR3 protein, CDR3 DNA. D genes are given only for firm matches. Where a row states a size, it is once, few, many or the class of an expanded clone; other rows omit it.

>TRBJ2-5|NA|TRBV5-8|NA
CASSAGTRIGRETQYF
TGTGCCAGCAGCGCCGGGACACGGATCGGTCGGGAGACCCAGTACTTC
>TRBJ1-4|NA|TRBV6-5|few
CASKDQGWNEKLFF
TGTGCCAGCAAAGACCAGGGGTGGAATGAAAAACTGTTTTTT
>TRBJ2-2|NA|TRBV6-5|NA
CATSGGTNTGELFF
TGTGCCACCTCAGGGGGGACGAACACCGGGGAGCTGTTTTTT
>TRBJ2-4|TRBD1|TRBV4-1|NA
CASRPTGTGGAGQNIQYF
TGCGCCAGCAGGCCTACCGGGACAGGGGGCGCAGGGCAAAACATTCAGTACTTC
>TRBJ2-7|NA|TRBV2|NA
CASSAGPGPYEQYF
TGTGCCAGCAGTGCAGGGCCAGGCCCCTACGAGCAGTACTTC
>TRBJ2-1|TRBD1|TRBV28|NA
CASSWTGLSSYNEQFF
TGTGCCAGCAGTTGGACAGGCTTGAGCTCCTACAATGAGCAGTTCTTC
>TRBJ1-3|NA|TRBV6-6|NA
CASSYAEQGNTIYF
TGTGCCAGCAGTTACGCGGAGCAAGGAAACACCATATATTTT
>TRBJ2-3|TRBD2|TRBV11-2|NA
CASTSGLAGGHSTDTQYF
TGTGCCAGCACCTCAGGACTAGCGGGGGGGCATAGCACAGATACGCAGTATTTT
>TRBJ1-6|TRBD1|TRBV5-1|NA
CASSSTDRGGYNSPLHF
TGCGCCAGCAGCTCGACGGACAGGGGGGGATATAATTCACCCCTCCACTTT
>TRBJ2-2|NA|TRBV5-1|NA
CASSLSGMAGELFF
TGCGCCAGCAGCCTGTCAGGGATGGCCGGGGAGCTGTTTTTT
>TRBJ2-5|NA|TRBV21-1|NA
CASSKGTGRGQETQYF
TGTGCCAGCAGCAAAGGAACGGGTCGGGGTCAGGAGACCCAGTACTTC
>TRBJ2-2|TRBD1|TRBV10-1|NA
CASSGGMRGQGNTGELFF
TGCGCCAGCAGTGGGGGGATGAGGGGACAGGGGAACACCGGGGAGCTGTTTTTT
>TRBJ1-5|NA|TRBV19|NA
CASSRSRGGEQPQHF
TGTGCCAGTAGCAGGTCGAGGGGGGGAGAACAGCCCCAGCATTTT
>TRBJ2-1|TRBD2|TRBV15|NA
CATSSSGGSNNEQFF
TGTGCCACCAGCAGTAGCGGGGGGTCGAACAATGAGCAGTTCTTC
>TRBJ2-2|NA|TRBV4-1|NA
CASSPSGGSYTGELFF
TGCGCCAGCAGCCCCTCAGGAGGTTCCTACACCGGGGAGCTGTTTTTT
>TRBJ1-5|TRBD1|TRBV28|NA
CASSLWGTGDNQPQHF
TGTGCCAGCAGTTTATGGGGGACAGGGGACAATCAGCCCCAGCATTTT
>TRBJ1-2|NA|TRBV30|once
CARGVNYGYTF
TGTGCCCGCGGAGTTAACTATGGCTACACCTTC
>TRBJ1-1|TRBD1|TRBV5-1|few
CASIGGTGLEAFF
TGCGCCAGTATCGGAGGGACAGGGCTAGAAGCTTTCTTT
>TRBJ2-1|NA|TRBV5-8|once
CASSLVGGASYNEQFF
TGTGCCAGCAGCTTGGTGGGGGGGGCCTCCTACAATGAGCAGTTCTTC
>TRBJ2-1|TRBD2|TRBV5-1|NA
CASSAGGDNEQFF
TGCGCCAGCAGCGCGGGGGGCGACAATGAGCAGTTCTTC
>TRBJ1-1|NA|TRBV20-1|NA
CSARIDFEAFF
TGCAGTGCTAGAATTGACTTTGAAGCTTTCTTT
>TRBJ2-7|TRBD1|TRBV6-6|once
CASSPGTGYEQYF
TGTGCCAGCAGTCCCGGGACAGGCTACGAGCAGTACTTC
>TRBJ1-3|NA|TRBV7-6|NA
CASSLDSYTIYF
TGTGCTAGCAGCTTAGATTCGTACACCATATATTTT